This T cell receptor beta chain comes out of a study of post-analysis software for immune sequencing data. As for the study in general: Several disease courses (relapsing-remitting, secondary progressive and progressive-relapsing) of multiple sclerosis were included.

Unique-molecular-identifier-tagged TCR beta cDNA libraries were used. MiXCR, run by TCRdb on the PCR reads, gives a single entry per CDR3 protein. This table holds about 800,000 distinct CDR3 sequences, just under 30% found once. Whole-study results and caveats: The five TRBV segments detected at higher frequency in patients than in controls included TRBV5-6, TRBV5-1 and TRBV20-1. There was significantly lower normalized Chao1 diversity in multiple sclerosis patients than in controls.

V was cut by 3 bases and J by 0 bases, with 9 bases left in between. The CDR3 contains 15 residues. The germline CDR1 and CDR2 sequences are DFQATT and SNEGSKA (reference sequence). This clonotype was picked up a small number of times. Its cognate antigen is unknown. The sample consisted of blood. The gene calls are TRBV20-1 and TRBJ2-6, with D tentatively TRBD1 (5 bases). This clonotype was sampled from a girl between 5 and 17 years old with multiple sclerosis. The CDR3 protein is CSASRQPSGANVLTF. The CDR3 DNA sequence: TGCAGTGCTAGTAGACAGCCCTCTGGGGCCAACGTCCTGACTTTC.